One sample yielded the 32 T cell receptor beta chains listed below, sequenced in a study of human T cells and chemical hapten exposure. Noted time point: healthy volunteer bleed at 2 weeks. The authors extracted total RNA from unfractionated whole blood. MiXCR was run by TCRdb on the RACE reads, yielding one entry per CDR3 protein. The table records roughly 30,000 distinct CDR3 sequences, nearly 7.5% of them present only once. Sequencing was performed on whole blood. Receptors originate from a human donor in good health. Some clones in this sample may be carry-over from other donors' samples.

The V gene is TRBV12-3 or TRBV12-4, the J gene TRBJ1-2, with D unclear. The CDR3 is made up of 12 amino acids. Trimming removed 6 bases at V and 2 bases at J, with 7 bases between. The DNA of the CDR3 is TGTGCCAGCAGCGGACGGAACTATGGCTACACCTTC. It yields the protein CASSGRNYGYTF.

This rearrangement joins TRBV12-3 or TRBV12-4 to TRBJ2-1; 8 nucleotides agree with TRBD2. This CDR3 contains 19 residues. The J segment lost 0 bases and the V segment lost 0 bases, leaving 10 bases of the junction unmatched. The CDR3, as DNA: TGTGCCAGCAGTTTAGCCTCGGGACTTGGGACTAGCTCCTACAATGAGCAGTTCTTC. It yields the protein CASSLASGLGTSSYNEQFF.

This clonotype occurred many times. The chain recombines TRBV6-5 with TRBJ1-4; D is ambiguous. The V end was cut by 7 bases, the J end by 5 bases, with 8 bases between. Germline V gene data show CDR1 as MNHEY and CDR2 as SVGAGI. The CDR3 length is 12 residues. The CDR3 loop reads CASKRGNEKLFF. The CDR3 DNA reads TGTGCCAGCAAACGAGGGAATGAAAAACTGTTTTTT.

This clonotype was observed a handful of times. The V and J genes are TRBV7-2 and TRBJ2-5; D possibly corresponds to TRBD1 (6 bases). CDR1 and CDR2 (germline): SGHTA, FQGNSA. CDR3 length equals 14 residues. The V end lost 7 bases, the J end lost 5 bases, and 17 bases lay between the germline ends. CDR3 loop: CASTHIGRGETQYF. The CDR3 coding sequence is TGTGCCAGCACCCATATCGGAAGGGGGGAGACCCAGTACTTC.

The chain recombines TRBV4-2 with TRBJ1-3; the D is unclear. Trimming took off 0 bases at V and 0 bases at J, with 9 bases between the two ends. CDR1 and CDR2 (germline): LGHNA, YNFKEQ. The CDR3 runs to 16 residues. The CDR3 region is CASSQEPRTSGNTIYF. The CDR3 DNA follows: TGTGCCAGCAGCCAAGAACCCCGGACCTCTGGAAACACCATATATTTT.

The chain has TRBV4-2 and TRBJ2-2; D not certain. V was shortened by 0 bases and J by 4 bases, with 12 bases between the two germline ends. This CDR3 has 16 residues. Germline assignment: CDR1 LGHNA and CDR2 YNFKEQ. CDR3 sequence: CASSQDPLGPTGELFF. The DNA of the CDR3 is TGTGCCAGCAGCCAAGATCCGCTCGGACCCACCGGGGAGCTGTTTTTT.

This clonotype was detected only once. The junction does not match germline at one end; this may be a read error. The chain combines TRBV7-9 with TRBJ1-2; D is perhaps TRBD1 (5 bases). This CDR3 has 17 residues. Per the germline V gene, CDR1 is SEHNR and CDR2 is FQNEAQ (reference sequence). In DNA form, the CDR3 reads TGTGCCAGCAGATCGAATCTGGGGACGGATGGCGGCTATGGCGACACCTTC. Translated: CASRSNLGTDGGYGDTF.

This clonotype was seen a few times. The chain recombines TRBV11-2 with TRBJ2-3; TRBD1 matches at 9 bases. Germline V lookup: CDR1 SGHAT, CDR2 FQNNGV. V trimming: 3 bases; J trimming: 5 bases; junction bases outside the gene matches: 12. This CDR3 contains 17 residues. CDR3 sequence (DNA): TGTGCCAGCAGCTTGCCCCCCCTTGGACAGGGGAGAGATACGCAGTATTTT. Its protein product is CASSLPPLGQGRDTQYF.

A few counts support this clonotype. V and J are TRBV10-1 and TRBJ2-3; TRBD2 agrees at 7 bases. Per the germline V gene, CDR1 is WNHNN and CDR2 is SYGVQD (reference sequence). V was clipped by 1 base and J by 0 bases; unmatched bases: 1. The CDR3 is made up of 15 amino acids. The CDR3 DNA is TGCGCCAGCAGTGAGTTAGCGGGTAGCACAGATACGCAGTATTTT. Translation gives CASSELAGSTDTQYF.

This clonotype was seen more than once but under ten times. The J gene is TRBJ2-1, the V gene TRBV12-3 or TRBV12-4; D is unresolved. There are 12 residues in the CDR3. The V gene lost 7 bases and the J gene lost 7 bases, with 11 bases spanning the gap. The CDR3 loop is CASTSIWNEQFF. In nucleotides, the CDR3 is TGTGCCAGCACCTCAATCTGGAATGAGCAGTTCTTC.

This sequence joins TRBV12-3 or TRBV12-4 and TRBJ2-5; no firm D call. The ends were cut back, 3 bases at V and 5 bases at J, with 4 bases in the middle. CDR3 length: 11 residues. In DNA, the CDR3 is TGTGCCAGCAGTTTTGTCGAGACCCAGTACTTC. This encodes CASSFVETQYF.

Written as DNA, the CDR3 is TGTGCCAGCAGACCAGGACAGGGGAAAGGGGAGCTGTTTTTT. It is translated as CASRPGQGKGELFF. V usage is TRBV5-5 and J usage is TRBJ2-2; 9 positions match TRBD1. The V segment lost 5 bases and the J segment 8 bases; nucleotides outside the gene matches: 7. The CDR3 is 14 residues long. Germline V CDR1 and CDR2: SGHKS, YYEKEE (reference sequence).

This chain connects TRBV29-1 to TRBJ1-2; D perhaps matches TRBD1 (6 bases). The CDR3 has 13 amino acids. The V and J ends lost 4 bases and 8 bases respectively, with 17 bases between them. Germline V lookup: CDR1 SQVTM, CDR2 ANQGSEA. The CDR3 nucleotides are TGCAGCGTTGGGTGGCAGGGGACTATGGGCTACACCTTC. Translation: CSVGWQGTMGYTF.

This clonotype has just a few counts. The V gene is TRBV27, the J gene TRBJ1-2, with a possible D match to TRBD1 (5 bases). Germline CDR1 MNHEY, CDR2 SMNVEV (reference sequence). The ends were cut back, 2 bases at V and 2 bases at J, with 9 bases in the middle. CDR3 length equals 14 residues. CDR3 amino acids: CASSLRRENYGYTF. As DNA, the CDR3 is TGTGCCAGCAGTTTACGCAGGGAAAACTATGGCTACACCTTC.

This clonotype was counted only a few times. The chain has TRBV11-2 and TRBJ2-3; D remains ambiguous. Germline V gene data show CDR1 as SGHAT and CDR2 as FQNNGV. The CDR3 totals 14 residues. Trimming removed 4 bases from V and 1 base from J, with 9 bases in between. The CDR3 loop reads CASSSIQGTDTQYF. CDR3 sequence (DNA): TGTGCCAGCAGCTCGATCCAGGGCACAGATACGCAGTATTTT.

This clonotype was recorded at least ten times. V usage is TRBV3-1 and J usage is TRBJ2-1, with unresolved D. The germline V gene has CDR1 LGHDT and CDR2 YNNKEL (reference sequence). The CDR3 totals 13 residues. The V end lost 3 bases, the J end lost 10 bases, and 13 bases lay between the germline ends. CDR3 residues: CASSQTTYQEQFF. The CDR3 DNA reads as TGTGCCAGCAGCCAGACAACTTACCAGGAGCAGTTCTTC.

This clonotype was detected many times. The chain joins TRBV13 to TRBJ1-6; 8 nucleotides line up with TRBD1. J was trimmed by 5 bases and V by 1 base; bases with no gene match: 4. This CDR3 has 16 residues. CDR1 is PRHDT and CDR2 is FYEKMQ in the germline V gene (reference sequence). DNA of the CDR3: TGTGCCAGCAGCTTAGCTACAGGGGGGAATAATTCACCCCTCCACTTT. Its translation: CASSLATGGNNSPLHF.

This clonotype was detected many times. The genes are TRBV4-1 and TRBJ2-7, with TRBD2 identical over 8 bases. Germline trimming cut 4 bases from V and 0 bases from J; bases unmatched to any gene: 14. The CDR3 has 18 amino acids. CDR1 and CDR2 from the germline V gene are MGHRA and YSYEKL. The CDR3 nucleotides read TGCGCCAGCAGCCGAGACTTCGGGAGGGTAGCGGTCTCCTACGAGCAGTACTTC. Translated: CASSRDFGRVAVSYEQYF.

This clonotype was seen ten or more times. V gene TRBV29-1 combines with J gene TRBJ2-2, with D possibly TRBD1 on 5 matching bases. Trimming took off 6 bases at V and 0 bases at J, with 11 bases between the two ends. The germline gives CDR1 SQVTM, CDR2 ANQGSEA. The CDR3 length is 14 residues. The CDR3 DNA is TGCAGCGTGACAGACAGATCGAACACCGGGGAGCTGTTTTTT. Encoded protein: CSVTDRSNTGELFF.

This clonotype was seen at least ten times. The V call is TRBV6-2 or TRBV6-3, the J call TRBJ2-5; the D gene is possibly TRBD1 (6 bases). Germline CDR1 is MNHEY and CDR2 is SVGEGT. Trimming shortened V by 2 bases and J by 4 bases, and 14 bases separated the two germline ends. The CDR3 is 15 amino acids. Here the CDR3 DNA reads TGTGCCAGCAGTTACGGGGCGTGGGGGCGAGAGACCCAGTACTTC. Protein: CASSYGAWGRETQYF.

The V gene is TRBV18, the J gene TRBJ1-1, with 11 bases that match TRBD1. This CDR3 region has 16 residues. The ends lost 1 base at V and 2 bases at J; junction bases unmatched: 3. CDR1 is KGHSH and CDR2 is LQKENI in the germline V gene. CDR3 sequence: CASSPRTGGRNTEAFF. CDR3 bases: TGTGCCAGCTCACCACGGACAGGGGGCAGAAACACTGAAGCTTTCTTT.

This clonotype has only a few counts. The genes are TRBV6-1 and TRBJ2-3, with 10 bases identical to TRBD1. Germline V gene sequence: CDR1 MNHNS, CDR2 SASEGT. CDR3 length: 14 residues. The V gene end was trimmed by 8 bases and the J gene end by 3 bases; junction bases not matched to a gene: 5. CDR3 DNA: TGTGCCAGCGTTGACAGGGGGCGAACAGATACGCAGTATTTT. It translates to CASVDRGRTDTQYF.

This clonotype was observed at least ten times. The genes are TRBV5-6 and TRBJ2-3; possible D gene TRBD2, 6 bases. CDR3 size: 14 residues. Trimming removed 7 bases from V and 5 bases from J, with 17 bases in between. CDR1 is SGHDT and CDR2 is YYEEEE in the germline V gene. The DNA of the CDR3 is TGTGCCAGCGCTCCTGGAGGGTTGATAGATACGCAGTATTTT. Its protein product is CASAPGGLIDTQYF. Looking up the rest from reference TRBV5-6 and TRBJ2-3 gives the full variable domain: DAGVTQSPTHLIKTRGQQVTLRCSPKSGHDTVSWYQQALGQGPQFIFQYYEEEERQRGNFPDRFSGHQFPNYSSELNVNALLLGDSALYLCASAPGGLIDTQYFGPGTRLTVL.

The CDR3: CASSVASETEAFF. CDR3 nucleotide sequence: TGTGCCAGCAGCGTAGCATCCGAGACTGAAGCTTTCTTT. V is TRBV9 and J is TRBJ1-1; D ambiguous. The CDR3 extends over 13 amino acids. Germline values: CDR1 SGDLS, CDR2 YYNGEE. With 0 bases removed from V and 5 bases from J, the gap between germline ends came to 8 bases. Filled out from reference TRBV9 and TRBJ1-1, the complete variable domain reads DSGVTQTPKHLITATGQRVTLRCSPRSGDLSVYWYQQSLDQGLQFLIQYYNGEERAKGNILERFSAQQFPDLHSELNLSSLELGDSALYFCASSVASETEAFFGQGTRLTVV.

The chain carries TRBV4-3 and TRBJ1-4, with D perhaps matching TRBD1 (5 bases). The germline V gene encodes CDR1 LGHNA and CDR2 YSLEER. The CDR3 is 15 amino acids. Trimming removed 3 bases from V and 10 bases from J, with 18 bases in between. This CDR3 is CASSQDQGRFGKLFF. The CDR3 DNA reads as TGCGCCAGCAGCCAGGATCAGGGAAGGTTCGGAAAACTGTTTTTT.

This clonotype was picked up many times. The chain links TRBV5-1 to TRBJ2-2; D is perhaps TRBD1 (6 bases). The V gene's germline CDR1 is SGHRS and CDR2 YFSETQ. V was cut by 4 bases and J by 0 bases, with 10 bases left in between. CDR3 size: 15 residues. This CDR3 reads CASSQGHTNTGELFF. For the CDR3, the DNA is TGCGCCAGCAGCCAGGGACACACGAACACCGGGGAGCTGTTTTTT.

This clonotype was counted between two and nine times. The genes are TRBV19 and TRBJ2-5, with D hard to call. Germline V gene data show CDR1 as LNHDA and CDR2 as SQIVND (reference sequence). CDR3 length: 13 residues. The V end lost 6 bases, the J end lost 1 base, and 9 bases lay between the germline ends. CDR3 nucleotides: TGTGCCAGTAGCGGATCTCTCCAAGAGACCCAGTACTTC. It translates to CASSGSLQETQYF.

The chain joins TRBV6-5 to TRBJ1-1; D gene ambiguous. Trimming cost V 6 bases and J 4 bases, with 18 bases left between them. CDR3 length equals 15 residues. From germline, CDR1 is MNHEY and CDR2 SVGAGI. The CDR3 region is CASRKLNEDGTEAFF. The CDR3 DNA follows: TGTGCCAGCAGAAAACTTAACGAGGACGGCACTGAAGCTTTCTTT.

This clonotype occurred many times. CDR3 DNA sequence: TGCGCCAGCAGCTTGGAGACAGACAATGAGCAGTTCTTC. Residues: CASSLETDNEQFF. The chain carries TRBV5-1 and TRBJ2-1; D is perhaps TRBD1 (5 bases). Germline V gene sequence: CDR1 SGHRS, CDR2 YFSETQ. V lost 0 bases to trimming and J lost 5 bases, with 6 bases between them. This CDR3 comprises 13 residues. Supplemented by reference TRBV5-1 and TRBJ2-1, the full variable domain reads KAGVTQTPRYLIKTRGQQVTLSCSPISGHRSVSWYQQTPGQGLQFLFEYFSETQRNKGNFPGRFSGRQFSNSRSEMNVSTLELGDSALYLCASSLETDNEQFFGPGTRLTVL.

This chain connects TRBV6-1 to TRBJ2-3, with 9 nucleotides matching TRBD2. The CDR3 is 14 amino acids. CDR1 is MNHNS and CDR2 is SASEGT in the germline V gene. V gave up 3 bases and J gave up 4 bases; unmatched junction bases: 2. The CDR3: CASSDGGGADTQYF. CDR3 DNA sequence: TGTGCCAGCAGTGATGGCGGGGGGGCAGATACGCAGTATTTT.

Details on this clonotype: A much larger clonotype is one base distant, so this may be a read error. This chain connects TRBV12-3 or TRBV12-4 to TRBJ1-5, with D possibly TRBD1 on 6 matching bases. There are 14 residues in the CDR3. The V end lost 3 bases, the J end lost 4 bases, and 10 bases lay between the germline ends. This CDR3 reads CASSFTGSNQPQHF. The DNA of the CDR3 is TGTGCCAGCAGTTTCACAGGGTCGAATCAGCCCCAGCATTTT.

The chain has TRBV25-1 and TRBJ1-2, with 10 bases aligning to TRBD1. Germline CDR1 reads MGHDK; CDR2 reads SYGVNS. V was pared by 4 bases and J by 6 bases, with 2 bases of the junction left unmatched. The CDR3 totals 13 residues. CDR3 DNA: TGTGCCAGCAGTGCCGGGACAGGGGATGGCTACACCTTC. This translates into CASSAGTGDGYTF.